These T cell receptor beta chains were read from a single sample in a study of T cell clusters in autoimmune cytopenias. TCRdb re-called the multiplex PCR reads and catalogs CDR3 proteins one per entry, DNA excluded. Its table records 9,500 to 15,000 distinct CDR3 sequences. The same data also went into a second study, on T cell repertoires in aging, cancer and after chemotherapy.

Material: peripheral blood. These receptors all stem from a human donor in good health. The CDR3 runs from the conserved cysteine through the conserved F or W. Not every row has a clone size; where given, it reads once, few, many or a size class.

>TRBV6-4|TRBJ2-3|14|NA
CASSEVGGADTQYF
>TRBV18|TRBJ1-1|15|NA
CASSPNKGANTEAFF
>TRBV4-3|TRBJ1-4|15|NA
CASRPLSVLNEKLFF
>TRBV6-5|TRBJ2-7|16|medium-sized
CASSPRQFPLPYEQYF
>TRBV5-6|TRBJ1-2|13|medium-sized
CASSLGGHYGYTF
>TRBV20-1|TRBJ1-1|15|NA
CSPWDSTVMNTEAFF
>TRBV7-2|TRBJ2-1|15|medium-sized
CASSLERGGYNEQFF
>TRBV20-1|TRBJ1-1|13|medium-sized
CSARSGSGTEAFF
>TRBV5-1|TRBJ1-2|15|NA
CASSLQRDYGYGYTF
>TRBV7-2|TRBJ2-7|15|NA
CASSLGQGKSYEQYF
>TRBV20-1|TRBJ2-1|15|NA
CSARDWETPYNEQFF
>TRBV12-3/TRBV12-4|TRBJ1-2|14|NA
CASSLEEGNYGYTF
>TRBV12-3/TRBV12-4|TRBJ2-3|15|NA
CASSAGTSHTDTQYF
>TRBV6-1|TRBJ2-6|15|medium-sized
CASLGRSTGANVLTF
>TRBV6-2/TRBV6-3|TRBJ2-3|14|NA
CASSYATGPDTQYF
>TRBV5-5|TRBJ2-1|15|NA
CASSPAQFLDNEQFF
>TRBV5-5|TRBJ2-3|16|NA
CASSLVGGSGTDTQYF
>TRBV6-2/TRBV6-3|TRBJ1-6|16|NA
CASSYTGTGKDSPLHF
>TRBV24-1|TRBJ2-5|14|NA
CATSLGGREETQYF
>TRBV12-3/TRBV12-4|TRBJ1-5|20|NA
CASSSHRDKGRGVGNQPQHF
>TRBV20-1|TRBJ1-3|14|medium-sized
CSASSVSSGNTIYF
>TRBV10-3|TRBJ2-5|13|NA
CAIASGGIETQYF
>TRBV7-9|TRBJ2-5|16|NA
CASSLFGGGLEETQYF
>TRBV6-1|TRBJ2-5|15|NA
CASTAFAGGGETQYF
>TRBV12-3/TRBV12-4|TRBJ1-1|15|NA
CASRRTGHGDTEAFF
>TRBV20-1|TRBJ2-2|16|NA
CSARRTYLTDTGELFF
>TRBV19|TRBJ1-5|15|NA
CASSIRAYSNQPQHF
>TRBV28|TRBJ2-1|17|NA
CASSLGSSGSSYNEQFF
>TRBV4-3|TRBJ2-3|16|NA
CASSQSIGQGVVTQYF
>TRBV12-3/TRBV12-4|TRBJ1-1|13|medium-sized
CASSWLDGTEAFF
>TRBV7-9|TRBJ1-4|15|NA
CASSLGTGGGEKLFF
>TRBV20-1|TRBJ2-5|12|NA
CSANRGQETQYF
>TRBV6-6|TRBJ2-2|17|NA
CASSYSRVVRNTGELFF
>TRBV6-4|TRBJ1-2|13|medium-sized
CASSDSPTYGYTF
>TRBV20-1|TRBJ2-3|14|NA
CSATGTGGTDTQYF
>TRBV12-3/TRBV12-4|TRBJ1-3|18|large
CASSLAVGDSEPGNTIYF
>TRBV28|TRBJ1-6|15|NA
CASSPGTGQHSPLHF
>TRBV9|TRBJ2-3|16|NA
CASSGSGTYQTDTQYF
>TRBV18|TRBJ2-3|18|NA
CASSPARLAGGPGDTQYF
>TRBV20-1|TRBJ2-1|15|NA
CSARRLAGSYNEQFF
>TRBV7-2|TRBJ1-6|14|NA
CASTRLGDGSPLHF
>TRBV7-2|TRBJ2-3|15|NA
CASSLTLGGVDTQYF
>TRBV27|TRBJ2-7|15|NA
CASSYLGQESYEQYF
>TRBV11-2|TRBJ2-5|14|NA
CASSYSIRGETQYF
>TRBV5-5|TRBJ1-2|15|NA
CASSFTFTGKYGYTF
>TRBV5-8|TRBJ2-2|17|NA
CASSLAGWEINTGELFF
>TRBV6-2/TRBV6-3|TRBJ2-3|13|NA
CASSYDSTDTQYF
>TRBV20-1|TRBJ2-3|13|NA
CSAGQGGTDTQYF
>TRBV7-9|TRBJ2-7|12|NA
CASSASRDFENF
>TRBV10-3|TRBJ2-2|13|NA
CAISVEKTGELFF
>TRBV11-1|TRBJ2-1|20|NA
CASSLKVAGKHLRAYNEQFF
>TRBV6-1|TRBJ2-5|16|medium-sized
CASSEDGVGWGVTQYF
>TRBV6-2/TRBV6-3|TRBJ2-3|16|NA
CASSYSERIGSDTQYF
>TRBV18|TRBJ2-7|14|NA
CASSPAQVRVEQYF
>TRBV7-2|TRBJ2-7|15|NA
CASRGDRGRGYEQYF
>TRBV5-1|TRBJ1-3|15|NA
CASSPQGAIGNTIYF
>TRBV13|TRBJ1-6|16|medium-sized
CASSSEVGQEDSPLHF
>TRBV24-1|TRBJ2-2|14|NA
CATSDRAWAGELFF
>TRBV6-5|TRBJ2-5|15|NA
CASSPTSGVGETQYF
>TRBV5-5|TRBJ1-6|17|medium-sized
CASSRSEAGSNNSPLHF